The rows below give T cell receptor beta chains drawn from one sample of a study of blood T cell repertoires in COVID-19. The repertoire was sequenced with immunoSEQ multiplex PCR; TCRdb's copy has only in-frame clones and lacks some. This table has more than 200,000 clones, around 90% appearing once. The sample was peripheral blood. These receptors were taken from an older woman with COVID-19, enrolled during active disease. Both conserved end residues are part of each CDR3. The D gene is left open where the match is weak. The size of a clone is reported for some rows only, either as once, few or many, or as a class for expanded clones.

size: NA; D: TRBD2; J: TRBJ2-1; V: TRBV10-3; DNA: TGTGCCATCAGTGAGTACAGACTAGCGGAGCAGTTCTTC; CDR3: CAISEYRLAEQFF
size: once; D: NA; J: TRBJ1-6; V: TRBV6-1; DNA: TGTGCCAGCAGTGAACCGGGGTCCTCGGGAATCTCCCTCCACTTT; CDR3: CASSEPGSSGISLHF
size: NA; D: NA; J: TRBJ2-5; V: TRBV19; DNA: TGTGCCAGTAGTAGCCCGGGACATCGAACGGGGGAGACCCAGTACTTC; CDR3: CASSSPGHRTGETQYF
size: NA; D: NA; J: TRBJ1-4; V: TRBV19; DNA: TGTGCCAGTAGTAGAGGCTCGGGGTCGGGAGACGAAAAACTGTTTTTT; CDR3: CASSRGSGSGDEKLFF
size: NA; D: NA; J: TRBJ2-7; V: TRBV14; DNA: TGTGCCAGCAGCCAAGATGCCAGGTCAGGGCCCGTAAGAACCTACGAGCAGTACTTC; CDR3: CASSQDARSGPVRTYEQYF
size: once; D: TRBD2; J: TRBJ2-1; V: TRBV12-5; DNA: TGTGCTAGTGGTTTGGGACTAGCGGGTTACAATGAGCAGTTCTTC; CDR3: CASGLGLAGYNEQFF
size: NA; D: NA; J: TRBJ2-5; V: TRBV6-2/TRBV6-3; DNA: TGTGCCAGCAGTTCCTCAACGGGGGTAGGGACCCAGTACTTC; CDR3: CASSSSTGVGTQYF
size: NA; D: TRBD1; J: TRBJ1-6; V: TRBV28; DNA: TGTGCCAGCAGTTTAGGGGACAGGGGTAATTCACCCCTCCACTTT; CDR3: CASSLGDRGNSPLHF
size: NA; D: TRBD2; J: TRBJ2-7; V: TRBV6-5; DNA: TGTGCCAGCAGTTACTCAGTTAGCGGGAACTACGAGCAGTACTTC; CDR3: CASSYSVSGNYEQYF
size: NA; D: NA; J: TRBJ1-1; V: TRBV29-1; DNA: TGCAGCGGTCGGGGGATGAACACTGAAGCTTTCTTT; CDR3: CSGRGMNTEAFF
size: NA; D: NA; J: TRBJ1-5; V: TRBV28; DNA: TGTGCCAGCAGTTTCGGGGGGCACGGTCGACAGCCCCAGCATTTT; CDR3: CASSFGGHGRQPQHF
size: NA; D: NA; J: TRBJ1-1; V: TRBV11-2; DNA: TGTGCCAGCAGCTTAAGAGGACAATTCAACACTGAAGCTTTCTTT; CDR3: CASSLRGQFNTEAFF
size: NA; D: NA; J: TRBJ2-3; V: TRBV5-1; DNA: TGCGCCAGCAGTTGGGCGACGGGCACAGATACGCAGTATTTT; CDR3: CASSWATGTDTQYF
size: NA; D: TRBD1; J: TRBJ1-1; V: TRBV3-1/TRBV3-2; DNA: TGTGCCAGCAGCCCTGGGGGACAGCCGAACACTGAAGCTTTCTTT; CDR3: CASSPGGQPNTEAFF
size: NA; D: NA; J: TRBJ2-7; V: TRBV20-1; DNA: TGCAGTGTCAGGCCCCATTACTTC; CDR3: CSVRPHYF
size: NA; D: NA; J: TRBJ2-3; V: TRBV30; DNA: TGTGCCTGGAGTCCAGAAGTGTCGGATACGCAGTATTTT; CDR3: CAWSPEVSDTQYF
size: NA; D: TRBD2; J: TRBJ2-7; V: TRBV30; DNA: TGTGCCTGGGGGGGAGGGGCAGGGTACGAGCAGTACTTC; CDR3: CAWGGGAGYEQYF
size: NA; D: TRBD2; J: TRBJ2-1; V: TRBV9; DNA: TGTGCCAGCAGCGTTCTAGCGGGAGGAGGCAATGAGCAGTTCTTC; CDR3: CASSVLAGGGNEQFF
size: NA; D: TRBD1; J: TRBJ2-6; V: TRBV19; DNA: TGTGCCAGTAGTATAGCCCGGACAGGGGCAAGCTCTGGGGCCAACGTCCTGACTTTC; CDR3: CASSIARTGASSGANVLTF
size: NA; D: NA; J: TRBJ2-1; V: TRBV9; DNA: TGTGCCAGCAGCGGACCTGGGGGGTGGGAGCAGTTCTTC; CDR3: CASSGPGGWEQFF
size: NA; D: NA; J: TRBJ2-5; V: TRBV7-3; DNA: TGTGCCAGCAGCTTAAGGGTAGGCCCCGCGACGGGGCAAGAGACCCAGTACTTC; CDR3: CASSLRVGPATGQETQYF
size: NA; D: TRBD1; J: TRBJ1-5; V: TRBV6-6; DNA: TGTGCCAGCAGCAGCACAGGGGGCGTCGATCAGCCCCAGCATTTT; CDR3: CASSSTGGVDQPQHF
size: NA; D: NA; J: TRBJ2-7; V: TRBV18; DNA: TGTGCCAGCTCACCACCTGGGGGCGGAGTCTACGAGCAGTACTTC; CDR3: CASSPPGGGVYEQYF
size: NA; D: NA; J: TRBJ1-4; V: TRBV28; DNA: TGTGCCAGCAGTTTATCCGGGGGAGGGAATGAAAAACTGTTTTTT; CDR3: CASSLSGGGNEKLFF
size: NA; D: NA; J: TRBJ2-3; V: TRBV6-2/TRBV6-3; DNA: TGTGCCAGCAGTTACAGACTAGTTGATACGCAGTATTTT; CDR3: CASSYRLVDTQYF
size: NA; D: NA; J: TRBJ2-3; V: TRBV4-3; DNA: TGCGCCAGCAGCCCTTCAGGGGTTTGGACAGATACGCAGTATTTT; CDR3: CASSPSGVWTDTQYF
size: NA; D: TRBD1; J: TRBJ2-1; V: TRBV7-2; DNA: TGTGCCAGCAGCAATCGGGACAGGGGTAGGGATGAGCAGTTCTTC; CDR3: CASSNRDRGRDEQFF
size: NA; D: NA; J: TRBJ2-2; V: TRBV7-6; DNA: TGTGCCAGCAGCTTAGGCGGTGTAAACACCGGGGAGCTGTTTTTT; CDR3: CASSLGGVNTGELFF
size: few; D: TRBD1; J: TRBJ1-2; V: TRBV9; DNA: TGTGCCAGCAGCGTCGAGGGGGCCGGCTATGGCTACACCTTC; CDR3: CASSVEGAGYGYTF
size: NA; D: TRBD1; J: TRBJ1-1; V: TRBV7-6; DNA: TGTGCCAGCAGCCCCACCAGGGGGCGGATCGGTGAAGCTTTCTTT; CDR3: CASSPTRGRIGEAFF
size: NA; D: TRBD2; J: TRBJ2-2; V: TRBV5-4; DNA: TGTGCCAGCACCCTAGGACTAGCTAACACCGGGGAGCTGTTTTTT; CDR3: CASTLGLANTGELFF
size: NA; D: TRBD2; J: TRBJ2-1; V: TRBV15; DNA: TGTGCCACCAGCATACATGGACTAGCGGGAGAACCGGGCGAGCAGTTCTTC; CDR3: CATSIHGLAGEPGEQFF
size: NA; D: NA; J: TRBJ2-1; V: TRBV12-3/TRBV12-4; DNA: TGTGCCAGCAGTTTTACCGGGGTGCAGCAGTTCTTC; CDR3: CASSFTGVQQFF
size: NA; D: TRBD1; J: TRBJ1-1; V: TRBV5-1; DNA: TGCGCCAGCAGCCAAGGGACAGGGGTGAGTGAAGCTTTCTTT; CDR3: CASSQGTGVSEAFF
size: NA; D: TRBD1; J: TRBJ2-3; V: TRBV30; DNA: TGTGCCTGGAGTGGGGGACAGGGGAATCGGGATACGCAGTATTTT; CDR3: CAWSGGQGNRDTQYF
size: NA; D: TRBD2; J: TRBJ2-3; V: TRBV10-3; DNA: TGTGCCATCAGGAGAGGCGGGAGGTCCACAGATACGCAGTATTTT; CDR3: CAIRRGGRSTDTQYF
size: NA; D: TRBD2; J: TRBJ2-1; V: TRBV2; DNA: TGTGCCAGCAGTCCTAGCGGGAGGGCCAGAAATGAGCAGTTCTTC; CDR3: CASSPSGRARNEQFF
size: NA; D: TRBD2; J: TRBJ2-3; V: TRBV4-1; DNA: TGCGCCTCTCCGCGGGGGACTAGGGAGGGGGATACGCAGTATTTT; CDR3: CASPRGTREGDTQYF
size: NA; D: TRBD2; J: TRBJ2-3; V: TRBV5-4; DNA: TGTGCCAGCAGCTTGATAGCGGGGGCATTCAATACGCAGTATTTT; CDR3: CASSLIAGAFNTQYF
size: NA; D: NA; J: TRBJ2-3; V: TRBV27; DNA: TGTGCCAGCAGTTTGGGCAGCACAGATACGCAGTATTTT; CDR3: CASSLGSTDTQYF
size: NA; D: NA; J: TRBJ1-3; V: TRBV9; DNA: TGTGCCAGCAGCGTAGAAGGGACACCGGCCACTGGAAACACCATATATTTT; CDR3: CASSVEGTPATGNTIYF
size: NA; D: NA; J: TRBJ2-1; V: TRBV11-3; DNA: TGTGCCAGCAGCTTAGTCTTTGCGGGATCCGGCGGTGGCAATGAGCAGTTCTTC; CDR3: CASSLVFAGSGGGNEQFF
size: NA; D: TRBD2; J: TRBJ2-3; V: TRBV7-2; DNA: TGTGCCAGCAGCTTAGACGGGACTACGGGAGATACGCAGTATTTT; CDR3: CASSLDGTTGDTQYF
size: NA; D: NA; J: TRBJ1-1; V: TRBV5-1; DNA: TGCGCCAGCAGCTTGGAACCGAGGAACACTGAAGCTTTCTTT; CDR3: CASSLEPRNTEAFF
size: NA; D: TRBD1; J: TRBJ1-2; V: TRBV5-5; DNA: TGTGCCAGCAGCTTGGAGGGCCCGACAGGGGACTATGGCTACACCTTC; CDR3: CASSLEGPTGDYGYTF
size: NA; D: NA; J: TRBJ1-1; V: TRBV6-4; DNA: TGTGCCAGCAGTGCGGAGGCGAACACTGAAGCTTTCTTT; CDR3: CASSAEANTEAFF
size: NA; D: TRBD2; J: TRBJ2-1; V: TRBV6-1; DNA: TGTGCCAGCAGTGAGTGGACTAGCGGGAGTTTTGGCTACAATGAGCAGTTCTTC; CDR3: CASSEWTSGSFGYNEQFF
size: NA; D: NA; J: TRBJ1-4; V: TRBV5-1; DNA: TGCGCCAGCAGCTTGGGCGGGACGGCTAATGAAAAACTGTTTTTT; CDR3: CASSLGGTANEKLFF
size: NA; D: TRBD2; J: TRBJ2-3; V: TRBV7-3; DNA: TGTGCCAGCAGCTTAGTCGCTAGCGGGAGCCTGCCAGATACGCAGTATTTT; CDR3: CASSLVASGSLPDTQYF
size: NA; D: NA; J: TRBJ1-1; V: TRBV29-1; DNA: TGCAGCGTGCAGGGCAGGGACACTGAAGCTTTCTTT; CDR3: CSVQGRDTEAFF
size: few; D: NA; J: TRBJ1-5; V: TRBV5-6; DNA: TGTGCCAGCAGCTCCGGGACTTCGAGCAATCAGCCCCAGCATTTT; CDR3: CASSSGTSSNQPQHF
size: NA; D: NA; J: TRBJ2-1; V: TRBV5-1; DNA: TGCGCCAGCAGCTTGAATTCGGGGTCGGGGAGCTCCTACAATGAGCAGTTCTTC; CDR3: CASSLNSGSGSSYNEQFF
size: NA; D: TRBD2; J: TRBJ2-1; V: TRBV9; DNA: TGTGCCAGCAGCCGTGGTAGCGGGAGCCTAGCGCCGTATGAGCAGTTCTTC; CDR3: CASSRGSGSLAPYEQFF